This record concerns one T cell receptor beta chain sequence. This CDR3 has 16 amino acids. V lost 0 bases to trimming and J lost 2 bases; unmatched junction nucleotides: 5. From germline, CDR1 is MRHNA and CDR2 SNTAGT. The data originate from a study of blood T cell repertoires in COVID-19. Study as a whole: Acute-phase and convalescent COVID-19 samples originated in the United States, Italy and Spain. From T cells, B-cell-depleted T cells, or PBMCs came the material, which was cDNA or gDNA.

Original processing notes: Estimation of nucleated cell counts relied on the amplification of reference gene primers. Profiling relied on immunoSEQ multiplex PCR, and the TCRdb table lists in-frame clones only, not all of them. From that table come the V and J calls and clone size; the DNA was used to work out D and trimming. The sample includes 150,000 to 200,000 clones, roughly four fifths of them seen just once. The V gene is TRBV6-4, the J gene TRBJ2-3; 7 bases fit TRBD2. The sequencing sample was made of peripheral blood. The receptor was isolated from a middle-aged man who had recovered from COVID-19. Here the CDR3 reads CASSDSPSGYTDTQYF. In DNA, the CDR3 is TGTGCCAGCAGTGACTCGCCTAGCGGATACACAGATACGCAGTATTTT.